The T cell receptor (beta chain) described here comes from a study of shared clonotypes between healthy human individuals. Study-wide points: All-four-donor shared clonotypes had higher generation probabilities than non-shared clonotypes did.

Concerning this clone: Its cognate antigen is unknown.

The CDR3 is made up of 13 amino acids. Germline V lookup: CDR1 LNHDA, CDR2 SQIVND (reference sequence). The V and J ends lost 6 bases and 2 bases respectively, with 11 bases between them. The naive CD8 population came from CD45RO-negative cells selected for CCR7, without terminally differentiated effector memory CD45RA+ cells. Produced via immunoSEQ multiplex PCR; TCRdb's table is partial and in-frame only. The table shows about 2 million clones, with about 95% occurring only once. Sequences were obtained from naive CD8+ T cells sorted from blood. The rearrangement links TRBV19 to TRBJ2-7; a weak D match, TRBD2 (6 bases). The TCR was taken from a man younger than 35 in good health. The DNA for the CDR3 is TGTGCCAGTAGGGGGGAGCGGGCCTACGAGCAGTACTTC. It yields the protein CASRGERAYEQYF.